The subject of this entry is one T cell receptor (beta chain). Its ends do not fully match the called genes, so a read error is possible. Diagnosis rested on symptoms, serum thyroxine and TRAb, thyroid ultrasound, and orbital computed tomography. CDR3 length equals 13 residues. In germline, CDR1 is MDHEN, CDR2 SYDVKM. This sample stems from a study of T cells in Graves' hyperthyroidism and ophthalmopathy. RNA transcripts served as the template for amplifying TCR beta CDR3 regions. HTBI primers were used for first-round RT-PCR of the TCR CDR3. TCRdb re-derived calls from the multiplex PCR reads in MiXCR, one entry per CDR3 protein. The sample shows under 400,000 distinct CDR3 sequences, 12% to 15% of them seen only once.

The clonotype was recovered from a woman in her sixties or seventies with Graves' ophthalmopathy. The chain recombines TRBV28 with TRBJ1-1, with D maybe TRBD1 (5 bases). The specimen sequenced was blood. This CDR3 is CASSTQGDTKAFF. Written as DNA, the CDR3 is TGTGCCAGCTCAACGCAGGGAGACACTAAAGCTTTCTTT.